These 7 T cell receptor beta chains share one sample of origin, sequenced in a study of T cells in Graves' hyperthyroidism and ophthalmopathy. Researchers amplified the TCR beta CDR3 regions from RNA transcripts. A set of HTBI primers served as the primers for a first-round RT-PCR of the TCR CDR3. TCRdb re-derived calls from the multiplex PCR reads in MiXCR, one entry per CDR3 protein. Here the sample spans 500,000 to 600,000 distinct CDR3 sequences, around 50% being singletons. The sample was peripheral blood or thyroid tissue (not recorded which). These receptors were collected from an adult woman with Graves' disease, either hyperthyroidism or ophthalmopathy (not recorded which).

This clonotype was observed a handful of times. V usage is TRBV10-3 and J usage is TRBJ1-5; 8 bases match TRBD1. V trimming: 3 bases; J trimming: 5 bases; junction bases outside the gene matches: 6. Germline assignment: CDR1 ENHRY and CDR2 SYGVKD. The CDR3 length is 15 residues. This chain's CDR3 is CAISEVTGADQPQHF. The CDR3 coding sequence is TGTGCCATCAGTGAAGTGACAGGGGCTGATCAGCCCCAGCATTTT.

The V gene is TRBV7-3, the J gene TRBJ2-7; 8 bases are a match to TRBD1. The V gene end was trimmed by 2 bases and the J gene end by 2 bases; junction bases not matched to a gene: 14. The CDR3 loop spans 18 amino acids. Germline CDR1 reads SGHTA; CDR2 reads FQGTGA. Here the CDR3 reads CASSLQGAPPSETYEQYF. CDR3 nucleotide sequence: TGTGCCAGCAGCTTACAGGGGGCGCCCCCCAGCGAAACCTACGAGCAGTACTTC.

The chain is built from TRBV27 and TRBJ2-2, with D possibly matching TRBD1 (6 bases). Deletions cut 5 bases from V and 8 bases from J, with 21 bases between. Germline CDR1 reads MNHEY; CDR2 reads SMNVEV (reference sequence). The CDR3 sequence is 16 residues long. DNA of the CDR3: TGTGCCAGCAGTCTCCACGGGGCAGGGGATGTGGGGGAGCTGTTTTTT. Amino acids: CASSLHGAGDVGELFF.

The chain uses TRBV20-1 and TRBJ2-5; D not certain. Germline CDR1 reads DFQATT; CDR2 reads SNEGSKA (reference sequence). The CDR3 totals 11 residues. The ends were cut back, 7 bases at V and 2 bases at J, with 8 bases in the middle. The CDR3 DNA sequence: TGCAGTGTCAACCGGCAAGAGACCCAGTACTTC. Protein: CSVNRQETQYF.

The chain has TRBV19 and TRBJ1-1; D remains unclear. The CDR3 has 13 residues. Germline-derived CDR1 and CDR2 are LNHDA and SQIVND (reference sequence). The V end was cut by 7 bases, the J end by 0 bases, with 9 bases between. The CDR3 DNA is TGTGCCAGTAAGACGGGCGTGAACACTGAAGCTTTCTTT. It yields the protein CASKTGVNTEAFF.

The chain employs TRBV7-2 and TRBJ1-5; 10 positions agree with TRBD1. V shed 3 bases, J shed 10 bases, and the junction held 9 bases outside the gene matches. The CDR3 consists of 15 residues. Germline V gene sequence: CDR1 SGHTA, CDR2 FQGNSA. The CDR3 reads CASSLETGGWSPQHF. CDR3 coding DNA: TGTGCCAGCAGCTTGGAGACAGGGGGCTGGTCACCCCAGCATTTT.

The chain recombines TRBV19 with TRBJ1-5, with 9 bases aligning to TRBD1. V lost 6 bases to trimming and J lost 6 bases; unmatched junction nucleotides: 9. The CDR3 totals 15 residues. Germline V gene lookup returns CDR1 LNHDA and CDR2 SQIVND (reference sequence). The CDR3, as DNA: TGTGCCAGTAGGAAGGGGGGGACAGGGACTCAGCCCCAGCATTTT. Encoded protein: CASRKGGTGTQPQHF.